A selection of T cell receptor beta chains follows, all from one sample in a study of T cell repertoires in cytomegalovirus infection. TCRdb passed the reads through MiXCR, listing each CDR3 protein once. Of around 710,000 distinct CDR3 sequences in the sample, roughly 28% were seen once. For these TCRs, the target antigens are not known. The sequencing here drew on cultured CD8+ T cells from PBMCs, taken from culture after CMV antigen stimulation. The origin of the receptors is a human donor in good health (CMV status not recorded). Some clones in this sample may be carry-over from other donors' samples. Each CDR3 is given without its conserved first and last residue. The D gene is left open where the match is weak.

D,V,CDR3
.,TRBV27,ANSVLGGGSDEQF
TRBD1,TRBV7-6,ASSLADRAHEQY
.,TRBV6-6,ASRAESSYEQY
.,TRBV28,ASSFAGPGYGYT
TRBD1,TRBV4-1,ASSQVPGRGHEQF
TRBD1,TRBV7-7,ASSPGTGGRNEQF
.,TRBV6-5,ASRMLAGEAMNTEAF
.,TRBV7-9,ASSFSPSSGELF
TRBD2,TRBV2,ASLGTSGGPADTQY
TRBD1,TRBV6-5,ASSTSEQGIEAF
.,TRBV27,ASSLLGGNSPLH
.,TRBV6-2/TRBV6-3,ASSGDVFLVDTQY
.,TRBV2,ASSEVGPEAF
TRBD2,TRBV10-3,AISDLGGAHTQY
TRBD2,TRBV27,ASSLSLAGKETQY
.,TRBV6-1,ASRSRQFLEKLF
TRBD1,TRBV7-6,ASSFSPKGTDRNTIY
.,TRBV19,ASGTGPSLH
.,TRBV27,ASSAGDPRSEAF
TRBD2,TRBV7-9,ASPAGGTGELF
TRBD1,TRBV7-2,ASSLGTGVLAKNIQY
TRBD1,TRBV6-6,ASIGTGGAETQY
TRBD1,TRBV12-3/TRBV12-4,ASSFWTGKKGNTEAF
TRBD1,TRBV27,ASSSGTASYEQY
.,TRBV29-1,SVEDLELEITDTQY
.,TRBV4-3,ASSQDLEWENTGELF
.,TRBV6-2/TRBV6-3,ASYDGPNYGYT
.,TRBV6-5,ASSYQGGEQETQY
TRBD2,TRBV27,ASSGLAGAVGGELF
.,TRBV27,ASSFENPYNEQF
TRBD1,TRBV12-3/TRBV12-4,ATRELRQGVGYGYT
TRBD2,TRBV12-3/TRBV12-4,ASRMSGGATDTQY
TRBD2,TRBV27,ASSGGLAGETQY
.,TRBV7-6,ASSPRRRATGELF
.,TRBV2,ASRARGRNYGYT
.,TRBV12-3/TRBV12-4,ASQGQATNEKLF
TRBD1,TRBV7-9,ASSFGQVHGYT
.,TRBV20-1,SAPPGPNYGYT
.,TRBV5-1,ASSLDRESLEGMNTEAF
.,TRBV28,ASSSRRGLLSGYT
TRBD1,TRBV19,ASSPGTGDTDEQY
.,TRBV27,ASSLSPLFGGKVVAYNEQF
.,TRBV7-9,ASSPDSLLYEQY
TRBD2,TRBV4-1,ASSQERTSGQETQY
.,TRBV19,ASSIGGAPNEQY
.,TRBV28,ASQGRVTEAF
.,TRBV4-1,ASSQREGGSTDTQY
.,TRBV24-1,ATTPAGGSDTQY
.,TRBV4-1,ASSHDRSSGYTEAF
.,TRBV7-9,ASSPIAAGELF